This T cell receptor beta chain was captured by sequencing in a study of CD8+ T cells in alopecia areata. Study outcomes and limitations: A single nonresponder leaves the baseline CD8+ expansion link to response uncertain. In scalp and blood, many expanded lesional clones persisted during tofacitinib.

V lost 4 bases and J lost 6; bases outside the gene matches: 5. The CDR3 sequence is 13 residues long. CDR1 and CDR2 from the germline V gene are SGHTA and FQGNSA. RNA, once extracted, was reverse transcribed into cDNA for use as the sequencing template. Produced via immunoSEQ multiplex PCR; TCRdb's table is partial and in-frame only. The repertoire holds 90,000 to 150,000 clones, with 50% to 75% as singletons. Concerning this clone: Antigen unknown.

The treatment is: oral pan-JAK inhibitor, 5-10 mg twice daily. Sequences were derived from CD8+ T cells sorted from blood, sampled at week 4, from a patient treated with tofacitinib. This TCR was sampled from a human donor with alopecia areata. The genes are TRBV7-2 and TRBJ2-7; 8 nucleotides align to TRBD1. CDR3: CASSWWTGIEQYF. The CDR3 coding sequence is TGTGCCAGCAGCTGGTGGACAGGGATCGAGCAGTACTTC.